Each of the 10 T cell receptor beta chains below was sequenced from the same sample in a study of control samples from healthy donors and cancer patients. Some clones are missing from TCRdb's copy, which holds only in-frame ones; the method was immunoSEQ multiplex PCR. The sample has about 180,000 clones; about 91% are singletons. Specimen: blood. The receptors here all came from a woman aged 40 to 50 in good health.

The chain carries TRBV6-6 and TRBJ2-1; TRBD1 is a possible D gene (5 bases). Germline V gene data show CDR1 as MNHNY and CDR2 as SVGAGI (reference sequence). V was trimmed by 4 bases and J by 1 base, leaving 14 bases between them. The CDR3 covers 16 residues. CDR3 sequence reads: CASSSGPQGSYNEQFF. In DNA, the CDR3 is TGTGCCAGCAGTTCTGGACCGCAGGGATCCTACAATGAGCAGTTCTTC.

The chain combines TRBV6-5 with TRBJ2-3; 9 nucleotides line up with TRBD2. Trimming took 7 bases from V and 4 from J; bases not matched to a gene: 9. Germline V gene lookup returns CDR1 MNHEY and CDR2 SVGAGI. The CDR3 has 15 residues. The CDR3 DNA reads TGTGCCAGCACCCCTCTAGCGGGGTGGTCAGATACGCAGTATTTT. It encodes CASTPLAGWSDTQYF.

The chain uses TRBV9 and TRBJ1-4, with D tentatively TRBD1 (5 bases). The germline V gene encodes CDR1 SGDLS and CDR2 YYNGEE. The CDR3 is 15 amino acids. V was clipped by 0 bases and J by 7 bases, with 13 bases between them. This CDR3 is CASSVGVGVSEKLFF. The CDR3 DNA reads TGTGCCAGCAGCGTAGGGGTGGGGGTCAGTGAAAAACTGTTTTTT.

This chain uses TRBV19 with TRBJ1-5, with 9 nucleotides matching TRBD1. The trim removed 9 bases at V and 9 bases at J, leaving 6 bases unmatched. From germline, CDR1 is LNHDA and CDR2 SQIVND (reference sequence). This CDR3 contains 12 residues. CDR3 coding DNA: TGTGCCAGAAGACAGGGGGGTCGGCCCCAGCATTTT. It specifies CARRQGGRPQHF. The entire variable domain, with the rest obtained from reference TRBV19 and TRBJ1-5, is as follows: DGGITQSPKYLFRKEGQNVTLSCEQNLNHDAMYWYRQDPGQGLRLIYYSQIVNDFQKGDIAEGYSVSREKKESFPLTVTSAQKNPTAFYLCARRQGGRPQHFGDGTRLSIL.

This chain connects TRBV7-8 to TRBJ2-5; D remains unclear. Trimming shortened V by 2 bases and J by 5 bases, and 21 bases separated the two germline ends. Germline CDR1 SGHVS, CDR2 FQNEAQ. CDR3 length: 17 residues. The CDR3 here is CASSLSDGRSHGETQYF. CDR3 DNA: TGTGCCAGCAGCTTATCGGATGGCAGGTCCCACGGGGAGACCCAGTACTTC.

V gene TRBV18 combines with J gene TRBJ2-5, with no clear D. There are 13 residues in the CDR3. The germline CDR1 and CDR2 sequences are KGHSH and LQKENI. V lost 0 bases, J lost 5 bases, and 7 bases lay in between. The CDR3 DNA reads TGTGCCAGCTCACCACCGGCGGAGGAGACCCAGTACTTC. Its translation is CASSPPAEETQYF.

This clone was seen just once. The rearrangement uses TRBV18 and TRBJ2-1; possibly TRBD2 for D (6 bases). The CDR3 extends over 14 amino acids. Germline CDR1 is KGHSH and CDR2 is LQKENI. The V gene lost 3 bases and the J gene lost 4 bases, with 10 bases spanning the gap. Here the CDR3 DNA reads TGTGCCAGCTCACCCCTGGGGGGATACAATGAGCAGTTCTTC. This gives the protein CASSPLGGYNEQFF.

The rearrangement joins TRBV5-1 to TRBJ1-1, with D perhaps matching TRBD1 (5 bases). Trimming took off 2 bases at V and 5 bases at J, with 13 bases between the two ends. The length of the CDR3 is 14 residues. Germline V gene sequence: CDR1 SGHRS, CDR2 YFSETQ. The CDR3 here is CASSLMGTGTEAFF. Written as DNA, the CDR3 is TGCGCCAGCAGCTTAATGGGGACGGGAACTGAAGCTTTCTTT. Full variable domain (outside the CDR3, taken from reference TRBV5-1 and TRBJ1-1): KAGVTQTPRYLIKTRGQQVTLSCSPISGHRSVSWYQQTPGQGLQFLFEYFSETQRNKGNFPGRFSGRQFSNSRSEMNVSTLELGDSALYLCASSLMGTGTEAFFGQGTRLTVV.

The V call is TRBV6-1, the J call TRBJ2-7; TRBD1 agrees at 10 bases. The V segment lost 0 bases and the J segment 6 bases; nucleotides outside the gene matches: 8. The CDR3 contains 16 residues. The germline CDR1 and CDR2 sequences are MNHNS and SASEGT. In nucleotides, the CDR3 is TGTGCCAGCAGTGAAGCCTTGGGACAGGGGAGGGTCGAGCAGTACTTC. Protein: CASSEALGQGRVEQYF.

The gene calls are TRBV5-4 and TRBJ1-2; possible D gene TRBD1, 5 bases. CDR1 is SGHNT, CDR2 YYREEE, per germline (reference sequence). The CDR3 loop spans 15 amino acids. Trimming left V 4 bases short and J 4 bases short, with 17 bases between. The CDR3 coding sequence is TGTGCCAGCAGCCCCTCATGGGGGGGTAGCTATGGCTACACCTTC. It codes for CASSPSWGGSYGYTF.